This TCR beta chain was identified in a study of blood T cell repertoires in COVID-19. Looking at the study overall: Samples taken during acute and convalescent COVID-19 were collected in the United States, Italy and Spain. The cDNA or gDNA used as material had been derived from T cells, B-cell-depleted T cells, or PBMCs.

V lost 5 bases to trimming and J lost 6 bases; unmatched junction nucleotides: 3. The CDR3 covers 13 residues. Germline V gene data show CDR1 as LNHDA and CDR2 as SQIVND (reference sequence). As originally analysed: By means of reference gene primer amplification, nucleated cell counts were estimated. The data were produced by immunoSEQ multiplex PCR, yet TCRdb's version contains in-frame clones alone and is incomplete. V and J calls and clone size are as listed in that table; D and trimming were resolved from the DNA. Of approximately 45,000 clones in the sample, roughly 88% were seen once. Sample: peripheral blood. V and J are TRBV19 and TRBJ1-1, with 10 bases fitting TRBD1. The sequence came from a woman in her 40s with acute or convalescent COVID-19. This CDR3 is CASSPGTGAEAFF. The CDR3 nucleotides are TGTGCCAGTAGTCCCGGGACAGGGGCTGAAGCTTTCTTT.